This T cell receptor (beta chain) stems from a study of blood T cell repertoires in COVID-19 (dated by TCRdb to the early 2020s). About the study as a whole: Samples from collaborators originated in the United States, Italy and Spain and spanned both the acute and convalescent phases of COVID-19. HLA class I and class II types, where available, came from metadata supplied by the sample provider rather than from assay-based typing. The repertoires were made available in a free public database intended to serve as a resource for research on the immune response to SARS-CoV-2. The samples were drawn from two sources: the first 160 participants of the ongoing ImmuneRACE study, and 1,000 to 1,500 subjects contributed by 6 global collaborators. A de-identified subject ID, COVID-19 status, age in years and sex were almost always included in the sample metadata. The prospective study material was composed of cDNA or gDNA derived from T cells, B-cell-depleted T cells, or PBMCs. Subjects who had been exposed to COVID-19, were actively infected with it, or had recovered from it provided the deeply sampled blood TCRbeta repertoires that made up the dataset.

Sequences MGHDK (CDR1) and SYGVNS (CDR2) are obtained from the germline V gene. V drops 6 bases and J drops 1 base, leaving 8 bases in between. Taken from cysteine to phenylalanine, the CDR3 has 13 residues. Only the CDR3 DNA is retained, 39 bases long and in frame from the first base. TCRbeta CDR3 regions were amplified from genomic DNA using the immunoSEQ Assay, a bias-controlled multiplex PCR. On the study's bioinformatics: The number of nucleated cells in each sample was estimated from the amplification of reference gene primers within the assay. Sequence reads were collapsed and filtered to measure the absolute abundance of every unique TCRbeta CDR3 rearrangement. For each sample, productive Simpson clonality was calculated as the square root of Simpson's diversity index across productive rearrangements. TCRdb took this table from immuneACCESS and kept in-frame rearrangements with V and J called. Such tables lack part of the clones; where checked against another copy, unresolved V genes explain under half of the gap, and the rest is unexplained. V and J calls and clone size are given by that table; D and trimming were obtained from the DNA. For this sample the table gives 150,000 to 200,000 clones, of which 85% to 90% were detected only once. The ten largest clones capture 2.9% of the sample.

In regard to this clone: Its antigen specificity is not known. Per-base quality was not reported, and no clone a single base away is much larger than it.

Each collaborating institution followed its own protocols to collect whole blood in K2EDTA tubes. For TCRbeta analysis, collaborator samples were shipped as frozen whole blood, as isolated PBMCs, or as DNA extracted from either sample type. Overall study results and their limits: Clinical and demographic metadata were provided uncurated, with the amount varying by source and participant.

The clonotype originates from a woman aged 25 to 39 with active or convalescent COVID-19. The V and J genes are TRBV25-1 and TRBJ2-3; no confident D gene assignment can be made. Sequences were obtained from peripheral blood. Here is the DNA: TGTGCCAGCAGCCCCGCGGGCACAGATACGCAGTATTTT. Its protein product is CASSPAGTDTQYF.